This T cell receptor (beta chain) was found in a study of beta chain features in type 1 diabetes. Whole-study context: All samples together contributed 95 million to 110 million sorted cells for examination.

The length of the CDR3 is 15 residues. The germline CDR1 and CDR2 sequences are SQVTM and ANQGSEA. V lost 2 bases, J lost 1 base, and 14 bases lay in between. A remark on this clone: The antigen remains unidentified.

Findings of the study overall: Type 1 diabetes patients had TCRB CDR3s that were shorter (moderately but significantly so) in all four CD4+ subsets. More deletions and fewer insertions at VDJ junctions were found in patients with type 1 diabetes. Shorter templates may be favored by PCR, equally so in patients and controls.

TCRB transcripts that were expressed got sequenced, as all of the isolated RNA had been reverse transcribed. The study sequenced naive, central memory and regulatory T cell samples to an average of about 3.8 million reads. The repertoire was sequenced with immunoSEQ multiplex PCR; TCRdb's copy has only in-frame clones and lacks some. The data show around 340,000 clones, 9.3% seen once. The source of this sequence is a man between 25 and 39 years old with type 1 diabetes. The chain joins TRBV29-1 to TRBJ1-2; D perhaps matches TRBD1 (5 bases). The sample was central memory CD4+ T cells from blood. CDR3: CSVEKGSGLNYGYTF. The CDR3, as DNA: TGCAGCGTTGAAAAAGGGTCGGGACTTAACTATGGCTACACCTTC.